The 28 T cell receptor beta chains below all came from one sample that was sequenced in a study of cytomegalovirus exposure and HLA in healthy donors. PCR amplification relied on 60 Vbeta primers (plus 13 Jbeta primers). Only in-frame clones appear in the TCRdb table, and some are missing; sequencing was by immunoSEQ multiplex PCR. This sample yields 150,000 or so clones, of which 70% to 90% are seen a single time; about 2% belongs to the top ten. The sequencing input was PBMCs. The receptors come from a man between 18 and 35 years old in good health and CMV-seropositive.

The gene calls are TRBV7-2 and TRBJ1-4; D remains unclear. The V end was cut by 1 base, the J end by 6 bases, with 6 bases between. CDR3 size: 13 residues. Germline V gene lookup returns CDR1 SGHTA and CDR2 FQGNSA. In DNA, the CDR3 is TGTGCCAGCAGCTTAGGGCACGATGAAAAACTGTTTTTT. This encodes CASSLGHDEKLFF.

This chain uses TRBV19 with TRBJ1-2, with unresolved D. Trimming took 1 base from V and 0 from J, leaving 21 bases between them. This CDR3 has 19 residues. The germline CDR1 and CDR2 sequences are LNHDA and SQIVND (reference sequence). The CDR3 loop is CASSIVAVLREPTNYGYTF. The CDR3 nucleotides read TGTGCCAGTAGTATAGTAGCGGTTTTGAGGGAACCGACTAACTATGGCTACACCTTC.

J is TRBJ1-2 and V is TRBV5-1, with TRBD1 matching over 8 bases. Per germline, CDR1 SGHRS and CDR2 YFSETQ. V lost 4 bases, J lost 5 bases, and 7 bases stayed unmatched. The CDR3 has 14 amino acids. The CDR3, as DNA: TGCGCCAGCAGCCCCGGGACAGGAGATTATGGCTACACCTTC. Its translation is CASSPGTGDYGYTF.

This chain joins TRBV27 and TRBJ1-2, with TRBD1 matching 9 bases. Germline CDR1 and CDR2: MNHEY and SMNVEV (reference sequence). J gave up 8 bases and V 3 bases, and 4 bases lay outside the gene matches. The CDR3 covers 13 residues. The CDR3 protein is CASSFGTGLGYTF. DNA for the CDR3: TGTGCCAGCAGTTTCGGGACAGGGTTAGGCTACACCTTC.

The chain has TRBV5-1 and TRBJ2-5; 9 bases agree with TRBD2. The CDR3 runs to 18 residues. V lost 0 bases, J lost 4 bases, and 13 bases stayed unmatched. Germline V lookup: CDR1 SGHRS, CDR2 YFSETQ. The CDR3 region is CASSLEGMRRGGGETQYF. CDR3 bases: TGCGCCAGCAGCTTGGAGGGGATGAGGCGGGGGGGCGGAGAGACCCAGTACTTC.

The chain is built from TRBV5-1 and TRBJ1-1, with TRBD1 matching 8 bases. The V segment lost 4 bases and the J segment 5 bases; nucleotides outside the gene matches: 7. The CDR3 loop spans 14 amino acids. Germline V gene data show CDR1 as SGHRS and CDR2 as YFSETQ. The CDR3 region has the DNA TGCGCCAGCAGCCAGGGGGCTTCAGGGACTGAAGCTTTCTTT. Protein sequence: CASSQGASGTEAFF.

The chain joins TRBV11-2 to TRBJ1-6, with D uncertain. The CDR3 covers 13 residues. The germline gives CDR1 SGHAT, CDR2 FQNNGV. V lost 0 bases and J 8 bases, leaving 5 bases between the germline ends. The CDR3: CASSLERYSPLHF. The CDR3 nucleotides are TGTGCCAGCAGCTTAGAGAGGTATTCACCCCTCCACTTT.

The chain joins TRBV18 to TRBJ2-2; D gene uncertain. The CDR3 has 14 amino acids. CDR1 is KGHSH, CDR2 LQKENI, per germline. V shed 2 bases and J shed 5 bases, with 9 bases lying between them. CDR3 DNA: TGTGCCAGCTCACCAGCTGCTAAAACCGGGGAGCTGTTTTTT. This encodes CASSPAAKTGELFF.

This chain connects TRBV4-3 to TRBJ1-2, with 7 positions matching TRBD1. The CDR3 length is 15 residues. Trimming cost V 5 bases and J 5 bases; bases outside gene matches: 11. The germline CDR1 and CDR2 sequences are LGHNA and YSLEER. The CDR3 sequence: CASSLNRGSGYGYTF. The DNA of the CDR3 is TGCGCCAGCAGCTTGAACAGGGGCTCCGGATATGGCTACACCTTC.

This clone was recorded only once. The rearrangement joins TRBV4-2 to TRBJ1-1; D call uncertain. Germline assignment: CDR1 LGHNA and CDR2 YNFKEQ. The CDR3 is 12 residues long. Trimming removed 1 base from V and 6 bases from J, with 6 bases in between. The CDR3 reads CASSQGAPEAFF. CDR3 coding DNA: TGTGCCAGCAGCCAAGGGGCTCCTGAAGCTTTCTTT.

The chain recombines TRBV7-8 with TRBJ1-1; D perhaps matches TRBD1 (5 bases). CDR3 length equals 16 residues. V was trimmed by 5 bases and J by 0 bases, leaving 16 bases between them. The germline V gene encodes CDR1 SGHVS and CDR2 FQNEAQ. The CDR3 reads CASSPRGSLMNTEAFF. In DNA, the CDR3 is TGTGCCAGCAGCCCCCGGGGGTCCCTCATGAACACTGAAGCTTTCTTT.

V gene TRBV7-2 combines with J gene TRBJ1-3; 8 nucleotides agree with TRBD1. The CDR3 loop spans 17 amino acids. V lost 1 base, J lost 4 bases, and 9 bases stayed unmatched. CDR1 and CDR2 (germline): SGHTA, FQGNSA. The DNA for the CDR3 is TGTGCCAGCAGCTTAGTGACAGGGGCCATAACAGGAAACACCATATATTTT. Translated: CASSLVTGAITGNTIYF.

The DNA of the CDR3 is TGTGCCAGCAGTTACAGTGTCAGGGGCACAGATACGCAGTATTTT. Protein: CASSYSVRGTDTQYF. This chain uses TRBV6-5 with TRBJ2-3; D might be TRBD1 (5 bases). CDR1 and CDR2 (germline): MNHEY, SVGAGI. Trimming stripped 2 bases from V and 1 base from J, with 10 bases between. CDR3 length: 15 residues.

V is TRBV6-5 and J is TRBJ2-2; D gene unclear. CDR1 is MNHEY and CDR2 is SVGAGI in the germline V gene. The CDR3 runs 15 residues. V shed 6 bases and J shed 4 bases, with 15 bases lying between them. The DNA for the CDR3 is TGTGCCAGCAGAGCCCCTAGGCAGCTCACCGGGGAGCTGTTTTTT. The encoded protein is CASRAPRQLTGELFF.

This clone was seen a handful of times. The CDR3 coding sequence is TGTGCCAGCTCGAGACAGGGGCCTACCATCTACGAGCAGTACTTC. It translates to CASSRQGPTIYEQYF. The V and J genes are TRBV18 and TRBJ2-7; 8 positions match TRBD1. Trimming cost V 6 bases and J 3 bases; bases outside gene matches: 10. CDR1 is KGHSH, CDR2 LQKENI, per germline. This CDR3 contains 15 residues.

This rearrangement joins TRBV5-1 to TRBJ2-6; TRBD1 agrees at 7 bases. Per the germline V gene, CDR1 is SGHRS and CDR2 is YFSETQ. V trimming: 4 bases; J trimming: 2 bases; junction bases outside the gene matches: 3. The CDR3 extends over 15 amino acids. CDR3 amino acids: CASSLRGTGANVLTF. In DNA, the CDR3 is TGCGCCAGCAGCCTCAGGGGGACTGGGGCCAACGTCCTGACTTTC.

The genes are TRBV5-6 and TRBJ1-2; 9 bases are a match to TRBD1. J lost 6 bases, V lost 4 bases, and 13 bases had no gene match. The CDR3 spans 16 residues. CDR1 and CDR2 from the germline V gene are SGHDT and YYEEEE. The CDR3 sequence: CASSQDLGQGRDGYTF. The CDR3 DNA is TGTGCCAGCAGCCAGGACCTGGGACAGGGAAGGGATGGCTACACCTTC.

The rearrangement uses TRBV19 and TRBJ1-6; D is possibly TRBD1 (6 bases). V lost 4 bases, J lost 7 bases, and 17 bases lay in between. The CDR3 loop spans 16 amino acids. Germline CDR1 is LNHDA and CDR2 is SQIVND (reference sequence). The CDR3 loop is CASSTSSGTRNSPLHF. The DNA of the CDR3 is TGTGCCAGTAGTACATCGTCCGGGACAAGGAATTCACCCCTCCACTTT.

The V call is TRBV28, the J call TRBJ1-2; possibly TRBD1 for D (5 bases). The CDR3 extends over 15 amino acids. Trimming took off 8 bases at V and 0 bases at J, with 16 bases between the two ends. Germline CDR1 MDHEN, CDR2 SYDVKM. The CDR3 bases are TGTGCCAGCCTTCTAGGGGTCGCGACTAACTATGGCTACACCTTC. Translation gives CASLLGVATNYGYTF.

The chain is built from TRBV20-1 and TRBJ2-3; no definite D call. The V gene's germline CDR1 is DFQATT and CDR2 SNEGSKA (reference sequence). The V end lost 3 bases, the J end lost 5 bases, and 6 bases lay between the germline ends. The CDR3 contains 11 residues. The CDR3 DNA reads as TGCAGTGCTAGGAGTGAAGATACGCAGTATTTT. As protein: CSARSEDTQYF.

This clone came up a few times. This chain connects TRBV5-6 to TRBJ2-5, with 9 bases fitting TRBD1. Looked up from germline, CDR1 is SGHDT and CDR2 is YYEEEE. Germline trimming cut 4 bases from V and 5 bases from J; bases unmatched to any gene: 9. CDR3 length equals 15 residues. CDR3 coding DNA: TGTGCCAGCAGCGGGACACAGGGGGCGGGGGAGACCCAGTACTTC. Translation gives CASSGTQGAGETQYF.

The chain combines TRBV28 with TRBJ2-2; D is perhaps TRBD2 (5 bases). The CDR3 has 17 amino acids. In germline, CDR1 is MDHEN, CDR2 SYDVKM. V was cut by 4 bases and J by 1 base, with 16 bases left in between. CDR3 region: CASSYPVGGLNTGELFF. The CDR3 DNA sequence: TGTGCCAGCAGTTATCCCGTCGGAGGTCTGAACACCGGGGAGCTGTTTTTT. The whole variable domain, filled in from reference TRBV28 and TRBJ2-2, reads DVKVTQSSRYLVKRTGEKVFLECVQDMDHENMFWYRQDPGLGLRLIYFSYDVKMKEKGDIPEGYSVSREKKERFSLILESASTNQTSMYLCASSYPVGGLNTGELFFGEGSRLTVL.

V gene TRBV7-9 combines with J gene TRBJ1-3; perhaps TRBD1 as D (5 bases). The CDR3 length is 16 residues. Trimming stripped 5 bases from V and 4 bases from J, with 18 bases between. Germline V lookup: CDR1 SEHNR, CDR2 FQNEAQ (reference sequence). CDR3 loop: CASSPTWADSGNTIYF. Written as DNA, the CDR3 is TGTGCCAGCAGCCCTACTTGGGCCGACAGCGGAAACACCATATATTTT.

In this sample, this clone turned up once. CDR3 amino acids: CASSQGAGSTDTQYF. Here the CDR3 DNA reads TGCGCCAGCAGCCAAGGGGCGGGGAGCACAGATACGCAGTATTTT. J is TRBJ2-3 and V is TRBV4-1, with TRBD2 as a possible D gene (6 bases). V lost 1 base to trimming and J lost 0 bases, with 8 bases between them. Germline CDR1 and CDR2: MGHRA and YSYEKL. CDR3 length: 15 residues.

The gene calls are TRBV6-5 and TRBJ2-6; D is unclear. The CDR3 extends over 14 amino acids. Germline loops: CDR1 MNHEY, CDR2 SVGAGI. The V end lost 6 bases, the J end lost 1 base, and 7 bases lay between the germline ends. CDR3 sequence: CASSGNSGANVLTF. CDR3 DNA: TGTGCCAGCAGCGGTAATTCTGGGGCCAACGTCCTGACTTTC.

This sequence joins TRBV15 and TRBJ2-3; 7 bases match TRBD1. Germline V CDR1 and CDR2: LNHNV, YYDKDF (reference sequence). The CDR3 is 17 amino acids. V was clipped by 0 bases and J by 2 bases; unmatched bases: 8. CDR3 region: CATSRDRGQLITDTQYF. The DNA for the CDR3 is TGTGCCACCAGCAGAGACCGGGGACAGCTCATCACAGATACGCAGTATTTT.

This clone has just one count. This chain joins TRBV4-1 and TRBJ2-7; TRBD2 might be the D (6 bases). V lost 3 bases, J lost 7 bases, and 13 bases lay in between. The CDR3 contains 13 residues. Germline V gene sequence: CDR1 MGHRA, CDR2 YSYEKL. The CDR3 sequence is CASSQTLAWEQYF. CDR3 bases: TGCGCCAGCAGCCAGACACTAGCTTGGGAGCAGTACTTC.

The rearrangement uses TRBV2 and TRBJ1-6; the match to TRBD1 covers 8 bases. CDR1 SNHLY and CDR2 FYNNEI come from the germline V gene. Losses at the gene ends were 7 bases for V and 9 bases for J; bases not matched to a gene: 8. This CDR3 has 14 residues. CDR3 loop: CASIAGGSSSPLHF. For the CDR3, the DNA is TGTGCCAGCATCGCAGGGGGCTCGAGTTCACCCCTCCACTTT.